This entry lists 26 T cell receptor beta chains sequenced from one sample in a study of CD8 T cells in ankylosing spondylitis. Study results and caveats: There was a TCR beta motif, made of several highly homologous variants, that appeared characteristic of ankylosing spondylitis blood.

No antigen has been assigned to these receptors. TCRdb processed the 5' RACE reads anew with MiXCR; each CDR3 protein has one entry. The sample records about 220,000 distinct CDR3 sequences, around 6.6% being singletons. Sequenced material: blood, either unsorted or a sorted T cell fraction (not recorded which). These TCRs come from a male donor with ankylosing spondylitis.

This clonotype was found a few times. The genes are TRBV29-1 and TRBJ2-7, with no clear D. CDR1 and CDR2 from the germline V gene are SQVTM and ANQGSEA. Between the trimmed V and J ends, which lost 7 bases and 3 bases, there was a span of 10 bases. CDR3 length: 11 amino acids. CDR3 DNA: TGCAGCGCCCGGACGTTCTACGAGCAGTACTTC. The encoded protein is CSARTFYEQYF.

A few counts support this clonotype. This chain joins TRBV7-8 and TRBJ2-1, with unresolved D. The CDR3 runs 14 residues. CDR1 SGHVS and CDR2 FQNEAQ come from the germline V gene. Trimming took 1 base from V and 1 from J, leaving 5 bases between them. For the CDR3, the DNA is TGTGCCAGCAGCTTAGAGACTTCCTACAATGAGCAGTTCTTC. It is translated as CASSLETSYNEQFF. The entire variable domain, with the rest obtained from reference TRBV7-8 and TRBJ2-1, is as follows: GAGVSQSPRYKVAKRGQDVALRCDPISGHVSLFWYQQALGQGPEFLTYFQNEAQLDKSGLPSDRFFAERPEGSVSTLKIQRTQQEDSAVYLCASSLETSYNEQFFGPGTRLTVL.

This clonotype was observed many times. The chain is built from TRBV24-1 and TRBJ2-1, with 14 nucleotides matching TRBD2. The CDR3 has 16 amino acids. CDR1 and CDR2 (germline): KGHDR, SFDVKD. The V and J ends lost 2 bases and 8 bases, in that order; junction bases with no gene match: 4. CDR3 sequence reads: CATSDSGLAGEDEQFF. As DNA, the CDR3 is TGTGCCACCAGTGATTCGGGACTAGCGGGAGAAGATGAGCAGTTCTTC.

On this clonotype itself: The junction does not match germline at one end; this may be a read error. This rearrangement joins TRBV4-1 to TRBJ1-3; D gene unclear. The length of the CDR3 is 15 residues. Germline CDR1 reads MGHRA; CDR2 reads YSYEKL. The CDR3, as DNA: TGCGCCAGCAGCCAAGAATCGAACCCTGGAAACACCATATTTTTT. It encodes CASSQESNPGNTIFF.

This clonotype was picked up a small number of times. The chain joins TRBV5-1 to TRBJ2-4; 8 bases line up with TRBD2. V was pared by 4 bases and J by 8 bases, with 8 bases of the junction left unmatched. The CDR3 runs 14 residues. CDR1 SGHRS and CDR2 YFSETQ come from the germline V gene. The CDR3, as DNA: TGCGCCAGCAGCCACGGGAGGGGCCGGGACATTCAGTACTTC. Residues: CASSHGRGRDIQYF.

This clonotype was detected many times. The CDR3 here is CSASDGSFGGAFF. Here the CDR3 DNA reads TGCAGTGCTTCGGACGGCTCTTTCGGAGGGGCTTTCTTT. This chain joins TRBV20-1 and TRBJ1-1; D is uncertain. Germline CDR1 reads DFQATT; CDR2 reads SNEGSKA (reference sequence). V was trimmed by 5 bases and J by 11 bases, leaving 21 bases between them. This CDR3 comprises 13 residues.

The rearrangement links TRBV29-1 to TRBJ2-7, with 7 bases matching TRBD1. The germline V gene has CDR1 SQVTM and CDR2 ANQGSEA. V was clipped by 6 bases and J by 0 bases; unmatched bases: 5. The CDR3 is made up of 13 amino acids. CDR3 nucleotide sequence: TGCAGCGTAGGACAGGAGTCCTCCTACGAGCAGTACTTC. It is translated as CSVGQESSYEQYF.

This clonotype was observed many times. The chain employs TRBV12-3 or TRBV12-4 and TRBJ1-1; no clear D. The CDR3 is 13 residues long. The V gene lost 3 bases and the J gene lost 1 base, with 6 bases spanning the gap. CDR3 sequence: CASSFSTNTEAFF. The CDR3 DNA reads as TGTGCCAGCAGTTTTAGCACGAACACTGAAGCTTTCTTT.

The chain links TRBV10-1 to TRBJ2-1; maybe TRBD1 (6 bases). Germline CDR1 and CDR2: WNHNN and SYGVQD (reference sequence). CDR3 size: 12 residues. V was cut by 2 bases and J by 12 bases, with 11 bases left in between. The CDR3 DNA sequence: TGCGCCAGCAGTGAGCCGAGGGGGTTGCAGTTCTTC. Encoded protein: CASSEPRGLQFF.

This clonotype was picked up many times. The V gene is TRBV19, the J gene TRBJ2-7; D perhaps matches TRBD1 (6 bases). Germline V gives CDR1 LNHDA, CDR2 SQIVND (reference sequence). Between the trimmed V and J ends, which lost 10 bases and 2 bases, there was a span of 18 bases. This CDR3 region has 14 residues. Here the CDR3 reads CATAHGRGPYEQYF. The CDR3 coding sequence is TGTGCCACCGCCCATGGCAGGGGCCCCTACGAGCAGTACTTC.

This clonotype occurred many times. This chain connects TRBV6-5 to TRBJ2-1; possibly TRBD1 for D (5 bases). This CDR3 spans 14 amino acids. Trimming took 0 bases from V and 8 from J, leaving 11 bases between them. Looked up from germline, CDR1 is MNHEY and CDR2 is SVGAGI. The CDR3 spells CASSYSGVSDEQFF. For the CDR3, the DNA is TGTGCCAGCAGTTACTCAGGGGTCAGCGATGAGCAGTTCTTC.

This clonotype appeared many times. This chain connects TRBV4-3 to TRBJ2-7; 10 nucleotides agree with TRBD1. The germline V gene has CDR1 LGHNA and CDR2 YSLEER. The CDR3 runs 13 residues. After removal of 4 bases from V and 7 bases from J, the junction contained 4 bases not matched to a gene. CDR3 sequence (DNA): TGCGCCAGCAGCCCGTGGACAGGGGGGGAGCAGTACTTC. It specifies CASSPWTGGEQYF.

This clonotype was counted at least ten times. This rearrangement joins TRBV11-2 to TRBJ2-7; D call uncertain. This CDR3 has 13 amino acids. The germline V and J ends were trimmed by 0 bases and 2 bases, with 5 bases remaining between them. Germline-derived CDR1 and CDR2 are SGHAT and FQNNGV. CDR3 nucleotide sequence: TGTGCCAGCAGCTTAGAGGCCACCTACGAGCAGTACTTC. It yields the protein CASSLEATYEQYF.

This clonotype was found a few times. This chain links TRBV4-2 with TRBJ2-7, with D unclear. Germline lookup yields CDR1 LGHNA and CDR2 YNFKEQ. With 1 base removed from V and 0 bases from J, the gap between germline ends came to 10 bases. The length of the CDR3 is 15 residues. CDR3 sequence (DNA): TGTGCCAGCAGCCAAGGTACAGAGAGCTCCTACGAGCAGTACTTC. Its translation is CASSQGTESSYEQYF.

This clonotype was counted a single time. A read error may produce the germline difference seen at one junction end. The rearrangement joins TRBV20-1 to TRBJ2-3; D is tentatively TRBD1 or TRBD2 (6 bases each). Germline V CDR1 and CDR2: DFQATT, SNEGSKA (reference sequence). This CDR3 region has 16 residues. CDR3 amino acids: CCARKLRGTRTDTQYF. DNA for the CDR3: TGCTGTGCTAGAAAATTACGGGGGACACGCACAGATACGCAGTATTTT.

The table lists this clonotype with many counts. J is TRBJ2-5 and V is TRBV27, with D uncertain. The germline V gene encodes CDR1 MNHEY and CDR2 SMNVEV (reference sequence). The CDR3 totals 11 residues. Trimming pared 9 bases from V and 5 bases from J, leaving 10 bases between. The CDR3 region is CASGVRETQYF. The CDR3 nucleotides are TGTGCCAGTGGGGTTCGGGAGACCCAGTACTTC.

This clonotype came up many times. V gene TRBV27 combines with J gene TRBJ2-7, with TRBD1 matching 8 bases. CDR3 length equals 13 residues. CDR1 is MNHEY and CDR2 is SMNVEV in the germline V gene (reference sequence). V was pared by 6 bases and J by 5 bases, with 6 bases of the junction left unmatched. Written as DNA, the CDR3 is TGTGCCAGCAGCTTCGACAGGGGCCACGAGCAGTACTTC. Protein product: CASSFDRGHEQYF.

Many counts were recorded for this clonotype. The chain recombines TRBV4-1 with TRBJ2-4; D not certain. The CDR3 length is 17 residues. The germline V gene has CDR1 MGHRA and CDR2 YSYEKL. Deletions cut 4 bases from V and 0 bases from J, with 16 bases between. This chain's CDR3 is CASSRAAETLAKNIQYF. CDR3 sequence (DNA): TGCGCCAGCAGCCGCGCCGCGGAGACCCTAGCCAAAAACATTCAGTACTTC.

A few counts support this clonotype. Here the CDR3 reads CSVDAGSNYEQYF. The CDR3 nucleotides are TGCAGCGTTGACGCCGGCAGTAACTACGAGCAGTACTTC. This chain uses TRBV29-1 with TRBJ2-7; no reliable D call. CDR1 is SQVTM and CDR2 is ANQGSEA in the germline V gene. V shed 3 bases and J shed 3 bases, with 12 bases lying between them. This CDR3 is 13 amino acids long.

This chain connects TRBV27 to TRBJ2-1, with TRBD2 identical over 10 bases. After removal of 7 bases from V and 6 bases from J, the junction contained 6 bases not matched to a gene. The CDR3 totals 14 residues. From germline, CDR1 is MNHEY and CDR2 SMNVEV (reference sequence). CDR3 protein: CASKRGTSVNEQFF. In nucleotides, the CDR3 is TGTGCCAGCAAACGCGGGACTAGCGTCAATGAGCAGTTCTTC.

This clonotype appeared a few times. The CDR3, as DNA: TGTGCTGCGGAGGGCACGCGAGACACCATATATTTT. This encodes CAAEGTRDTIYF. The chain has TRBV6-6 and TRBJ1-3, with D unclear. The CDR3 spans 12 residues. CDR1 is MNHNY, CDR2 SVGAGI, per germline (reference sequence).

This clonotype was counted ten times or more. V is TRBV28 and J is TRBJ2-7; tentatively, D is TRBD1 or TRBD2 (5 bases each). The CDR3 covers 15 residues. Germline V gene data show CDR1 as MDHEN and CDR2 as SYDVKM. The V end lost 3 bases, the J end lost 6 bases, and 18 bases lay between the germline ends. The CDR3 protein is CASSFIKGRGGEQYF. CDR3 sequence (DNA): TGTGCCAGCAGTTTCATCAAGGGGAGAGGAGGCGAGCAGTACTTC.

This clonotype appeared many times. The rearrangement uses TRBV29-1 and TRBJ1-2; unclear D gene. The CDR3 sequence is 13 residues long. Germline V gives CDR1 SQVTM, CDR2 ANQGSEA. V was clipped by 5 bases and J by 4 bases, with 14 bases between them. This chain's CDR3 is CSVREAEGYGYTF. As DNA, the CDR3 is TGCAGCGTTCGTGAAGCCGAAGGCTATGGCTACACCTTC.

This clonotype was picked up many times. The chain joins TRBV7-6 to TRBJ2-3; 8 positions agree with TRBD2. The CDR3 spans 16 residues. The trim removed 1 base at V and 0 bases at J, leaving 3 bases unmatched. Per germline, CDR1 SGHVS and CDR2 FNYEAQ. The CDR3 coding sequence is TGTGCCAGCAGCTTAGAGGCTAGCGGGAGCACAGATACGCAGTATTTT. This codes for CASSLEASGSTDTQYF.

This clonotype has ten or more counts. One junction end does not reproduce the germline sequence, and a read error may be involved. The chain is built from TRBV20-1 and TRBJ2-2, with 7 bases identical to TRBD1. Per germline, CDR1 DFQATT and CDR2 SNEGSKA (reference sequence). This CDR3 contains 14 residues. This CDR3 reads CSARGTENTGELFF. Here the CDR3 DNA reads TGCAGTGCCAGAGGGACAGAGAACACCGGGGAGCTGTTTTTT.

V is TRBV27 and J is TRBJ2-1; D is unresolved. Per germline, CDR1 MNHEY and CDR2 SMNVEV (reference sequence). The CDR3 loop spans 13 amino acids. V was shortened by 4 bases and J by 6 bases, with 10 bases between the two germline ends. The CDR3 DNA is TGTGCCAGCAGTTATTCCAGGAGCAATGAGCAGTTCTTC. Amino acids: CASSYSRSNEQFF.